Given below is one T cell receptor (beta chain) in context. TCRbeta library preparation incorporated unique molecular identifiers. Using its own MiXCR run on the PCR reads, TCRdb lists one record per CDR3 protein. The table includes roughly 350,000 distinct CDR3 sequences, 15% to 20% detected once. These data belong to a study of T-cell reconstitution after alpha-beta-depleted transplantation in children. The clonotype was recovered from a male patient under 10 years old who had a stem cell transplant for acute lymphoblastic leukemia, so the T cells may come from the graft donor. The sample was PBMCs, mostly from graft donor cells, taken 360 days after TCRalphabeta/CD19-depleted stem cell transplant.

The CDR3 loop is CASSAQLWAGALVDEQYF. The CDR3 DNA is TGTGCCAGCAGCGCCCAACTTTGGGCGGGAGCGTTAGTCGACGAGCAGTACTTC. The chain couples TRBV5-6 to TRBJ2-7; 7 bases are a match to TRBD2. V lost 4 bases to trimming and J lost 5 bases; unmatched junction nucleotides: 21. This CDR3 has 18 residues. The germline gives CDR1 SGHDT, CDR2 YYEEEE.